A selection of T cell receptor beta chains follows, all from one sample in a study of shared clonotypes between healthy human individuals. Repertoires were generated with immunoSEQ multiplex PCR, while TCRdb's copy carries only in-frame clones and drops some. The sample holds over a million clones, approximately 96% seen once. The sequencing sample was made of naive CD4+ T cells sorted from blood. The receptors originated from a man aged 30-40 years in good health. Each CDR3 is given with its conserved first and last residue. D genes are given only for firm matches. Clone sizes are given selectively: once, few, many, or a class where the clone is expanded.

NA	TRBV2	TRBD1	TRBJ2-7	CASSVRDRIKISYEQYF	TGTGCCAGCAGTGTCCGGGACAGAATTAAAATATCCTACGAGCAGTACTTC
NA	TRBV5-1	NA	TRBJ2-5	CASSLSPGQETQYF	TGCGCCAGCAGCTTGTCCCCGGGGCAAGAGACCCAGTACTTC
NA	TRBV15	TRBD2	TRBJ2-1	CATSRDQGSGRIGEQFF	TGTGCCACCAGCAGAGATCAGGGTAGCGGGAGAATCGGTGAGCAGTTCTTC
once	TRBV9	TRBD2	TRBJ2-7	CASSVENGRAYEQYF	TGTGCCAGCAGCGTAGAAAACGGGAGGGCCTACGAGCAGTACTTC
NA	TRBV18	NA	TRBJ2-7	CASSPITGTLAYEQYF	TGTGCCAGCTCACCTATTACCGGGACCTTAGCCTACGAGCAGTACTTC
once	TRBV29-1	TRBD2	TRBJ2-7	CSVEEGGGAYYEQYF	TGCAGCGTTGAAGAAGGCGGGGGGGCTTACTACGAGCAGTACTTC
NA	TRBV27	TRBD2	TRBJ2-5	CASSLLFGLAEETQYF	TGTGCCAGCAGTTTATTGTTTGGACTAGCGGAAGAGACCCAGTACTTC
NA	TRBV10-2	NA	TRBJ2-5	CASSESGVVLALPQETQYF	TGCGCCAGCAGTGAGTCGGGGGTGGTTTTAGCATTACCCCAAGAGACCCAGTACTTC
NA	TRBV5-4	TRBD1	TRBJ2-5	CASSPTGGETQYF	TGTGCCAGCAGCCCGACAGGGGGAGAGACCCAGTACTTC
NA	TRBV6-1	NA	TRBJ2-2	CASSESGRGELFF	TGTGCCAGCAGTGAATCGGGTCGCGGGGAGCTGTTTTTT
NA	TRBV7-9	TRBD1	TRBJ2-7	CASSYTGQGIDYEQYF	TGTGCCAGCAGTTACACGGGACAGGGAATAGATTACGAGCAGTACTTC
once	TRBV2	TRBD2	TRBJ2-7	CASSDRGGSSYEQYF	TGTGCCAGCAGTGATCGGGGCGGGAGCTCCTACGAGCAGTACTTC
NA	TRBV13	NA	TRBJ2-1	CASRDRLHRSYNEQFF	TGTGCCAGCAGGGACAGACTTCACCGATCCTACAATGAGCAGTTCTTC
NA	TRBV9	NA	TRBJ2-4	CASSTGPGMDIQYF	TGTGCCAGCAGCACAGGTCCGGGTATGGACATTCAGTACTTC
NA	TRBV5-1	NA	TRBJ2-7	CASSLIQESSYEQYF	TGCGCCAGCAGCTTGATCCAGGAGAGTTCCTACGAGCAGTACTTC
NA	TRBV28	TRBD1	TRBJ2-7	CASSEDRDLYEQYF	TGTGCCAGCAGCGAAGACAGGGATCTATACGAGCAGTACTTC
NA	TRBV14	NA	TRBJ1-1	CASSQDVTGRWAAEAFF	TGTGCCAGCAGCCAAGATGTAACGGGACGCTGGGCCGCAGAAGCTTTCTTT
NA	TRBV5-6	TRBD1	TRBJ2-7	CASSTGQAVDEQYF	TGTGCCAGCAGCACGGGACAGGCTGTCGACGAGCAGTACTTC
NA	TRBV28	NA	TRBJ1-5	CASSLAGGWSNQPQHF	TGTGCCAGCAGTTTGGCGGGAGGATGGAGCAATCAGCCCCAGCATTTT
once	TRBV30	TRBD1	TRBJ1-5	CAWSQGQGNQPQHF	TGTGCCTGGAGCCAGGGACAGGGCAATCAGCCCCAGCATTTT
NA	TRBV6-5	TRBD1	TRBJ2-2	CASSYGDSYTGELFF	TGTGCCAGCAGTTACGGGGACAGTTACACCGGGGAGCTGTTTTTT
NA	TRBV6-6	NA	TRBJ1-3	CASSFQGGAGNTIYF	TGTGCCAGCAGTTTCCAGGGTGGAGCCGGAAACACCATATATTTT
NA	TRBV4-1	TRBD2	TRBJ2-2	CASSQGLLAGGDTGELFF	TGCGCCAGCAGCCAAGGCCTACTAGCGGGAGGGGACACCGGGGAGCTGTTTTTT
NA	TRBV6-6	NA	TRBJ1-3	CASSQPSFKIISTIYF	TGTGCCAGCAGCCAACCCTCCTTCAAAATTATCAGCACCATATATTTT
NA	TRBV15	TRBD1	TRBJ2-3	CATSHRGRSDTQYF	TGTGCCACCAGTCACAGGGGGCGCTCAGATACGCAGTATTTT
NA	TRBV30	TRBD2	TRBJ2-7	CAWMTGLAGSYEQYF	TGTGCCTGGATGACCGGACTAGCGGGATCCTACGAGCAGTACTTC
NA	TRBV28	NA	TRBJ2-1	CASSLFISDLHWDNEQFF	TGTGCCAGCAGTTTATTTATTTCGGACCTGCACTGGGACAATGAGCAGTTCTTC
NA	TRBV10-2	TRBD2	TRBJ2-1	CASQRDNYNEQFF	TGCGCCAGCCAGCGGGATAATTACAATGAGCAGTTCTTC
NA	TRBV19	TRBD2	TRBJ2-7	CASSPRTSGTNEQYF	TGTGCCAGTAGTCCTCGGACTAGCGGGACTAACGAGCAGTACTTC
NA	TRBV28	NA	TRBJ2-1	CASSLTSKEQFF	TGTGCCAGCAGTTTGACAAGTAAAGAGCAGTTCTTC
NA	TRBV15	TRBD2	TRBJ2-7	CATSRDEGGSGQYF	TGTGCCACCAGCAGAGATGAGGGCGGGAGTGGGCAGTACTTC
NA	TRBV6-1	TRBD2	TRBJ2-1	CASSDMDGDSGRVYNEQFF	TGTGCCAGCAGTGATATGGACGGCGATAGCGGGAGAGTCTACAATGAGCAGTTCTTC
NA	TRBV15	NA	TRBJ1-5	CATSRVWTQPQHF	TGTGCCACCAGCAGAGTCTGGACGCAGCCCCAGCATTTT
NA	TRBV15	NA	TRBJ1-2	CATSRGITGFGYTF	TGTGCCACCAGCAGAGGAATTACAGGGTTCGGCTACACCTTC
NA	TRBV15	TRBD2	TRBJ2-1	CATSRGLAGYNEQFF	TGTGCCACCAGCAGGGGACTAGCGGGCTACAATGAGCAGTTCTTC
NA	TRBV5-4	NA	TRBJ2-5	CASSGTGTRVETQYF	TGTGCCAGCAGCGGCACGGGTACGAGGGTGGAGACCCAGTACTTC
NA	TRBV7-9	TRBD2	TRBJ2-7	CASSPLGAGGPYEQYF	TGTGCCAGCAGCCCACTTGGGGCGGGAGGGCCCTACGAGCAGTACTTC
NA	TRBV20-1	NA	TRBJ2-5	CSARDPGTQYF	TGCAGTGCTAGAGATCCTGGGACCCAGTACTTC
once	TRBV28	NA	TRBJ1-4	CASSSPAGPEKLFF	TGTGCCAGCAGTTCCCCAGCGGGCCCTGAAAAACTGTTTTTT
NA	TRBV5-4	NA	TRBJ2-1	CASSLVPVNEQFF	TGTGCCAGCAGCTTGGTTCCAGTAAATGAGCAGTTCTTC
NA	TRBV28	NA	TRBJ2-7	CASPPPGRGGEQYF	TGTGCCAGTCCCCCGCCGGGCAGGGGCGGCGAGCAGTACTTC
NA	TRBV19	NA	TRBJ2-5	CASTPTGGYGAQYF	TGTGCCAGTACTCCGACAGGCGGATATGGGGCCCAGTACTTC
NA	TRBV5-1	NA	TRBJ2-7	CASSLAAADSYEQYF	TGCGCCAGCAGCTTGGCCGCGGCCGACTCCTACGAGCAGTACTTC